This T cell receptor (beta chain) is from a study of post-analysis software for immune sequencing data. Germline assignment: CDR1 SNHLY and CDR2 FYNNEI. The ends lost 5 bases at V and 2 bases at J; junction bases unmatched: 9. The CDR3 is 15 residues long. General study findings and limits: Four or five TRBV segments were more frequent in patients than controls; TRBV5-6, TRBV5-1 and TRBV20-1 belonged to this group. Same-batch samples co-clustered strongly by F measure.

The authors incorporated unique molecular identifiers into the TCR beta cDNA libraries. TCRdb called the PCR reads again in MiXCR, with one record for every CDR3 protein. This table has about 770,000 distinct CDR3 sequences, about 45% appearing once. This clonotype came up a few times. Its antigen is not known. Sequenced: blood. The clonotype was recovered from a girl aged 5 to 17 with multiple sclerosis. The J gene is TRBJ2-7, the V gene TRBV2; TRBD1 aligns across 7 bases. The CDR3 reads CASSSEGGVTYEQYF. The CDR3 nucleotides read TGTGCCAGCAGTTCGGAAGGGGGCGTCACCTACGAGCAGTACTTC.